The following is a T cell receptor (beta chain) sequence with its context. No antigen is known for it. The CDR3 runs 15 residues. The sample is drawn from a study of OX40 agonist ivuxolimab in advanced cancers. Broader study findings: Averaging showed that CD8+ T cells had more expanded clones than CD4+ did. People who partly responded at 0.1-3.0 mg/kg had some of the least clonal expansion seen.

Here immunoSEQ multiplex PCR was the method, and the copy in TCRdb shows in-frame clones only, minus some. The repertoire has 55,000 to 80,000 clones, about 90% of them found once; the top ten carry over 4%. The TCR sequence derives from an adult with an advanced solid tumor such as melanoma, head and neck, liver or kidney cancer. This sequence joins TRBV21-1 and TRBJ2-5; the table's D gene call, TRBD2, was not cross checked with the DNA. TRBV21-1 is marked as a pseudogene. The input for sequencing was CD4+ or CD8+ T cells sorted from blood, taken in a trial of the OX40 agonist ivuxolimab. The CDR3 sequence is CASSFRGVTEKTQYF. The CDR3 DNA sequence: TGTGCCAGCAGCTTCCGGGGGGTCACAGAAAAGACCCAGTACTTC.